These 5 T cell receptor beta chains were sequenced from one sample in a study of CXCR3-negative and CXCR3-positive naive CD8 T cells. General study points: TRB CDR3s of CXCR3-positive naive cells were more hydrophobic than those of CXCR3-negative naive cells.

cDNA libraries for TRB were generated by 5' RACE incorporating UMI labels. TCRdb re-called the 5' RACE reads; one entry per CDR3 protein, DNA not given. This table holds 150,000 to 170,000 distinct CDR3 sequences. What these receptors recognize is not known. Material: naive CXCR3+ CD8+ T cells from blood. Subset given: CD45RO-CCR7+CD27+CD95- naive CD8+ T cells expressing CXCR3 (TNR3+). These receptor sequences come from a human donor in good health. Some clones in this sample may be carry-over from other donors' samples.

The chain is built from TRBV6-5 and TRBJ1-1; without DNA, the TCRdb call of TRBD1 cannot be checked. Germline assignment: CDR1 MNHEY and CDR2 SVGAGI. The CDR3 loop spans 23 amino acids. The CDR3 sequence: CASTPSGSSYNEQFFGPGAEAFF.

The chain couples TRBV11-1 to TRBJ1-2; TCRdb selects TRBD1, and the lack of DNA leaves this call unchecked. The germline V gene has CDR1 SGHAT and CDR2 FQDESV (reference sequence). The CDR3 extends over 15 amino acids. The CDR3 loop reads CASSFEGGTNYGYTF.

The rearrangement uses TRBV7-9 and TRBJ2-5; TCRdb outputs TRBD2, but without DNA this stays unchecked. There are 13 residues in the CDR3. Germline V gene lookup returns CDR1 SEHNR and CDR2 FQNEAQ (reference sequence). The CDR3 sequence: CASSQTTAETQYF.

The CDR3 reads CASSLLDKETQYF. The chain links TRBV7-7 to TRBJ2-5. This CDR3 comprises 13 residues. Germline values: CDR1 SSHAT, CDR2 FNYEAQ (reference sequence).

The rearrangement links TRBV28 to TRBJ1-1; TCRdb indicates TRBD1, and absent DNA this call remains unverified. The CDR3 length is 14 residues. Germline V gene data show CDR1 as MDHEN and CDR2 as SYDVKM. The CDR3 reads CATSLEDSYPEAFF.